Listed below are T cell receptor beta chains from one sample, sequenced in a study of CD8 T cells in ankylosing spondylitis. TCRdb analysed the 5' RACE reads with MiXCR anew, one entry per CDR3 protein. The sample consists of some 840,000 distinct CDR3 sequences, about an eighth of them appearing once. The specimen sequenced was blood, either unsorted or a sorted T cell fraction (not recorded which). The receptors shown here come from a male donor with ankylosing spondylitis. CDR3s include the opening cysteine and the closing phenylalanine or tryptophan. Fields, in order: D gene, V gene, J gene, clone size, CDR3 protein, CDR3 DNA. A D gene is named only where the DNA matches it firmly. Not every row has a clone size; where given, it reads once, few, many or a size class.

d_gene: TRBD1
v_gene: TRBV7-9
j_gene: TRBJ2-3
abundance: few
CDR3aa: CASFRQGETDTQYF
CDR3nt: TGTGCCAGTTTTCGACAGGGAGAAACAGATACGCAGTATTTT

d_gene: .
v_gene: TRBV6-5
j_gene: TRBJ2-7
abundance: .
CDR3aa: CASSYSPGPSSYEQYF
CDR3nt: TGTGCCAGCAGTTACTCGCCGGGGCCGAGCTCCTACGAGCAGTACTTC

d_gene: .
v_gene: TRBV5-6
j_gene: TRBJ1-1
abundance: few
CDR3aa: CASSLGRRTAHTEAFF
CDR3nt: TGTGCCAGCAGCTTAGGTCGGCGGACAGCTCACACTGAAGCTTTCTTT

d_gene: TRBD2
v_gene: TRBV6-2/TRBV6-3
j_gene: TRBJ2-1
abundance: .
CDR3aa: CSSSRRTLAGLANEQFF
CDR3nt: TGTTCCAGCAGTCGCCGAACACTAGCGGGATTGGCAAATGAGCAGTTCTTC

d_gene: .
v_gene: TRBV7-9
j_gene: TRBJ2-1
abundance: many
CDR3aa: CASSHSYNEQFF
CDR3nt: TGTGCCAGCAGTCACTCCTACAATGAGCAGTTCTTC

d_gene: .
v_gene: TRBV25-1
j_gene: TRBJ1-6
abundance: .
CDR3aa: CASGWTGFNSPLHF
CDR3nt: TGTGCCAGCGGGTGGACCGGTTTTAATTCACCCCTCCACTTT

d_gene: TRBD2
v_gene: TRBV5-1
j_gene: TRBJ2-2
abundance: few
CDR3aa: CASSTLAGGFTGELFF
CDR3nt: TGCGCCAGCAGCACCCTAGCGGGAGGCTTCACCGGGGAGCTGTTTTTT

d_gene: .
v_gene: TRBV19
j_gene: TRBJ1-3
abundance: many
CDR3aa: CASAGDLSILSGNTIYF
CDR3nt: TGTGCCAGTGCGGGGGACCTCTCCATACTCTCTGGAAACACCATATATTTT

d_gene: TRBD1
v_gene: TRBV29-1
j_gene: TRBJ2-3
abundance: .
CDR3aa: CSVEGQGAISYTQYF
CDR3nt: TGCAGCGTTGAGGGACAGGGGGCTATTTCATATACGCAGTATTTT

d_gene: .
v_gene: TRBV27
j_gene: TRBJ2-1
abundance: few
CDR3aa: CASSLFISGEQFF
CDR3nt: TGTGCCAGCAGTTTATTTATAAGCGGGGAGCAGTTCTTC

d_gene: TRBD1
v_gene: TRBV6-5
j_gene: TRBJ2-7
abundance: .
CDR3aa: CASSYSSRSGQGPYEQYF
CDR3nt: TGTGCCAGCAGTTACTCGAGTAGGTCTGGACAGGGGCCCTACGAGCAGTACTTC

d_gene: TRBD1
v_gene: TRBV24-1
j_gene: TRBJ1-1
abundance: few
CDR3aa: CATSDSHRGVNTEAFF
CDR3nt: TGTGCCACCAGTGATTCCCACAGGGGCGTGAACACTGAAGCTTTCTTT

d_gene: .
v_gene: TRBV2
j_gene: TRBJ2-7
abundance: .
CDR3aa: CASRNRVLHEQYF
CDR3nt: TGTGCCAGCAGGAACAGGGTCCTACACGAGCAGTACTTC

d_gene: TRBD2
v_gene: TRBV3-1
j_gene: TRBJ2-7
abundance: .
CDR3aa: CASSQLLAGKQYF
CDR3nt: TGTGCCAGCAGCCAACTACTAGCGGGGAAGCAGTACTTC

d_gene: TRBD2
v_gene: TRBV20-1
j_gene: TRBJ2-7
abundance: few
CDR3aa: CSARLAGVGSEQYF
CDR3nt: TGCAGTGCGCGACTAGCGGGAGTAGGGTCCGAGCAGTACTTC

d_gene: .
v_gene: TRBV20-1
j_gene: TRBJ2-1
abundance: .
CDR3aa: CSARDGAYNEQFF
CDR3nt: TGCAGTGCTAGGGACGGGGCCTACAATGAGCAGTTCTTC

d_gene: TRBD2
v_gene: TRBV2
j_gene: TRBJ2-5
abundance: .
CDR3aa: CASSEIAGGGETQYF
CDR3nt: TGTGCCAGCAGTGAAATAGCGGGAGGAGGAGAGACCCAGTACTTC

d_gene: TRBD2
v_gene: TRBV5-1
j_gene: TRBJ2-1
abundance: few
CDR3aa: CASSSLLLAGGNEQFF
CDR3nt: TGCGCCAGCAGCTCCCTGCTGTTAGCGGGAGGAAATGAGCAGTTCTTC

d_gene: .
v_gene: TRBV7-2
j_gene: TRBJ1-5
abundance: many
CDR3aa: CASSFSTVVRGQPQHF
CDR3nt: TGTGCCAGCAGCTTCTCCACCGTTGTACGCGGTCAGCCCCAGCATTTT

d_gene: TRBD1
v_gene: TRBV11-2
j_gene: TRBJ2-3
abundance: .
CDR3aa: CASSLPGSGTVRHTQYF
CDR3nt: TGTGCCAGCAGCTTGCCCGGATCCGGGACAGTCCGACATACGCAGTATTTT

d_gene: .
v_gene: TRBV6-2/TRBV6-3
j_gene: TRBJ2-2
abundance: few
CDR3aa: CASSYRDHNTGELFF
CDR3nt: TGTGCCAGCAGTTACCGGGACCACAACACCGGGGAGCTGTTTTTT

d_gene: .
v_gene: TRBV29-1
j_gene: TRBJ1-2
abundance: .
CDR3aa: CSVAPKISNYGYTF
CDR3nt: TGCAGCGTTGCCCCTAAGATCTCTAACTATGGCTACACCTTC

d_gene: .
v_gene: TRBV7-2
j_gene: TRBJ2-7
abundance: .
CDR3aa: CASSWTIPLVYEQYF
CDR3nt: TGTGCCAGCAGCTGGACCATACCGCTAGTCTACGAGCAGTACTTC